One sample yielded the 13 T cell receptor beta chains listed below, sequenced in a study of shared clonotypes between healthy human individuals (dated by TCRdb to the early 2020s). Libraries were prepared through the immunoSEQ multiplex PCR assay. Sourced from immuneACCESS, this table was stored by TCRdb with only in-frame sequences that have V and J called. A share of the clones is absent; for the studies checked, an unresolved V gene accounts for under half, and the remainder has no known explanation. The table for this sample lists some 2,500,000 clones; more than 85% of them were counted only once. Around 0.37% of the sample is held by the ten biggest clonotypes. The specimen sequenced was naive CD4+ T cells from PBMCs. The cell subset or site tag for this specimen amounts to: CD45RA+ positively selected. Source of these receptors: a man between 18 and 29 years old in good health. Some clones in this sample may be carry-over from other donors' samples.

This chain connects TRBV25-1 to TRBJ1-2; D remains unclear. Germline V gene data show CDR1 as MGHDK and CDR2 as SYGVNS. V lost 2 bases, J lost 4 bases, and 8 bases lay in between. CDR3 size: 13 residues. CDR3 DNA: TGTGCCAGCAGTGAAAGGGTGAGCTATGGCTACACCTTC. Amino acid sequence: CASSERVSYGYTF.

This clone was recorded once. V and J are TRBV6-5 and TRBJ2-1, with TRBD2 as a possible D gene (6 bases). The CDR3 extends over 15 amino acids. Germline V gives CDR1 MNHEY, CDR2 SVGAGI. The V end lost 6 bases, the J end lost 2 bases, and 14 bases lay between the germline ends. The CDR3 is CASRFLWGAYNEQFF. As DNA, the CDR3 is TGTGCCAGCAGATTCTTATGGGGGGCCTACAATGAGCAGTTCTTC.

The rearrangement uses TRBV7-6 and TRBJ1-1, with 10 bases lining up with TRBD1. Trimming cost V 2 bases and J 4 bases; bases outside gene matches: 4. This CDR3 has 15 amino acids. Germline V gives CDR1 SGHVS, CDR2 FNYEAQ. The CDR3 nucleotides are TGTGCCAGCAGCTTACGGGGACAGGGGAGCACTGAAGCTTTCTTT. Translation: CASSLRGQGSTEAFF.

The chain uses TRBV5-1 and TRBJ2-3; 9 bases are a match to TRBD1. In germline, CDR1 is SGHRS, CDR2 YFSETQ. This CDR3 region has 14 residues. The trim removed 6 bases at V and 4 bases at J, leaving 6 bases unmatched. CDR3 residues: CASTDDRGADTQYF. In DNA, the CDR3 is TGCGCCAGCACCGATGACAGGGGGGCAGATACGCAGTATTTT.

Comment on this clone: Other DNA sequences within the sample encode an identical CDR3. V is TRBV28 and J is TRBJ2-6; no reliable D call. CDR1 MDHEN and CDR2 SYDVKM come from the germline V gene. The CDR3 length is 15 residues. Trimming shortened V by 6 bases and J by 0 bases, and 9 bases separated the two germline ends. The chain's CDR3 is CASSPPYSGANVLTF. CDR3 nucleotide sequence: TGTGCCAGCAGCCCACCCTACTCTGGGGCCAACGTCCTGACTTTC.

The V call is TRBV5-1, the J call TRBJ1-1; 7 bases match TRBD1. This CDR3 is built from 13 residues. V lost 4 bases and J lost 3; bases outside the gene matches: 3. Per the germline V gene, CDR1 is SGHRS and CDR2 is YFSETQ. CDR3 region: CASSAGGYTEAFF. CDR3 DNA: TGCGCCAGCAGCGCAGGGGGTTACACTGAAGCTTTCTTT.

The genes are TRBV28 and TRBJ1-3; TRBD1 agrees at 7 bases. V shed 7 bases, J shed 3 bases, and the junction held 6 bases outside the gene matches. This CDR3 has 14 amino acids. Looked up from germline, CDR1 is MDHEN and CDR2 is SYDVKM. This CDR3 is CASKGTVFGNTIYF. In DNA, the CDR3 is TGTGCCAGCAAGGGGACAGTTTTTGGAAACACCATATATTTT.

This clone appeared once. The chain uses TRBV5-6 and TRBJ2-7; 8 nucleotides line up with TRBD2. J gave up 5 bases and V 4 bases, and 11 bases lay outside the gene matches. CDR1 is SGHDT, CDR2 YYEEEE, per germline. The CDR3 is 15 residues long. The CDR3 region is CASSPIGGAYNEQYF. In DNA, the CDR3 is TGTGCCAGCAGCCCGATCGGGGGGGCGTACAACGAGCAGTACTTC.

The chain carries TRBV6-5 and TRBJ1-2; possibly TRBD1 for D (6 bases). CDR1 and CDR2 (germline): MNHEY, SVGAGI. The V end lost 5 bases, the J end lost 8 bases, and 15 bases lay between the germline ends. The CDR3 is 13 residues long. DNA for the CDR3: TGTGCCAGCAGTCCCGTGGGGGCTAGGGGCTACACCTTC. Amino acids: CASSPVGARGYTF.

This CDR3 reads CASSPRGGDGANVLTF. The DNA for the CDR3 is TGCGCCAGCAGCCCTAGGGGGGGCGATGGGGCCAACGTCCTGACTTTC. The V gene is TRBV5-1, the J gene TRBJ2-6; possible D gene TRBD2, 7 bases. The germline V and J ends were trimmed by 4 bases and 3 bases, with 14 bases remaining between them. This CDR3 has 16 amino acids. Germline CDR1 SGHRS, CDR2 YFSETQ.

The chain links TRBV11-1 to TRBJ1-1; D gene ambiguous. Trimming removed 1 base from V and 2 bases from J, with 8 bases in between. The length of the CDR3 is 14 residues. Germline CDR1 is SGHAT and CDR2 is FQDESV (reference sequence). CDR3 protein: CASSLVSGNTEAFF. DNA of the CDR3: TGTGCCAGCAGCTTAGTATCCGGTAACACTGAAGCTTTCTTT. The full variable domain, completed using reference TRBV11-1 and TRBJ1-1, is EAEVAQSPRYKITEKSQAVAFWCDPISGHATLYWYRQILGQGPELLVQFQDESVVDDSQLPKDRFSAERLKGVDSTLKIQPAELGDSAMYLCASSLVSGNTEAFFGQGTRLTVV.

The rearrangement links TRBV5-8 to TRBJ2-7; a weak D match, TRBD2 (5 bases). The CDR3 covers 13 residues. Germline CDR1 SGHTS, CDR2 YDEGEE. Trimming shortened V by 1 base and J by 4 bases, and 9 bases separated the two germline ends. CDR3 DNA sequence: TGTGCCAGCAGCTTGAGGTCGGGGTACGAGCAGTACTTC. It is translated as CASSLRSGYEQYF.

As to this clone: Other DNA sequences of this sample code for an identical CDR3. The V gene is TRBV2, the J gene TRBJ1-1; unclear D gene. The CDR3 has 13 residues. Germline CDR1 SNHLY, CDR2 FYNNEI. Trimming shortened V by 1 base and J by 0 bases, and 3 bases separated the two germline ends. The CDR3: CASSEELNTEAFF. The CDR3 DNA is TGTGCCAGCAGTGAAGAGTTGAACACTGAAGCTTTCTTT. The whole variable domain, filled in from reference TRBV2 and TRBJ1-1, reads EPEVTQTPSHQVTQMGQEVILRCVPISNHLYFYWYRQILGQKVEFLVSFYNNEISEKSEIFDDQFSVERPDGSNFTLKIRSTKLEDSAMYFCASSEELNTEAFFGQGTRLTVV.